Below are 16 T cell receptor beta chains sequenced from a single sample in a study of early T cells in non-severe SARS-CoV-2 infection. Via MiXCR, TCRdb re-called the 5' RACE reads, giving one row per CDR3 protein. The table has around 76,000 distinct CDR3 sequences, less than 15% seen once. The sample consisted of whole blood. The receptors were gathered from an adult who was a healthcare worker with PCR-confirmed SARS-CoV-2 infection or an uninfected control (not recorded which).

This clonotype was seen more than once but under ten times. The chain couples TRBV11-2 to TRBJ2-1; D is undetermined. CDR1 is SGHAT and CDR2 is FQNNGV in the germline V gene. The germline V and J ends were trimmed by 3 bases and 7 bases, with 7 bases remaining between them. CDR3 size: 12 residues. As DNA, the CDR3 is TGTGCCAGCAGCTTGGGGTCTAATGAGCAGTTCTTC. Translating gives CASSLGSNEQFF.

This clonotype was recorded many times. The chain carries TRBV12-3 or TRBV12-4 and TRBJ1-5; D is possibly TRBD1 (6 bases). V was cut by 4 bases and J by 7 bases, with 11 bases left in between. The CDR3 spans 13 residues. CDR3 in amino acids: CASSSGAGQPQHF. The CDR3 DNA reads TGTGCCAGCAGTTCAGGGGCTGGGCAGCCCCAGCATTTT.

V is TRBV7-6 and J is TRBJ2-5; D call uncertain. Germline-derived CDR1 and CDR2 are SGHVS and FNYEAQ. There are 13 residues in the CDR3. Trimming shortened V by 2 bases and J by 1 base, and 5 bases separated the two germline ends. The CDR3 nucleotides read TGTGCCAGCAGCTTATCCAGCCAAGAGACCCAGTACTTC. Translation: CASSLSSQETQYF.

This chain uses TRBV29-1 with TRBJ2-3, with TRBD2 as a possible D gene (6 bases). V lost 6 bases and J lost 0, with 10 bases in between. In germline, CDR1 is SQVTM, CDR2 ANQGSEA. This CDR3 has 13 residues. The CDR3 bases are TGCAGCGTCGTTAGCGGTAGCACAGATACGCAGTATTTT. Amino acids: CSVVSGSTDTQYF.

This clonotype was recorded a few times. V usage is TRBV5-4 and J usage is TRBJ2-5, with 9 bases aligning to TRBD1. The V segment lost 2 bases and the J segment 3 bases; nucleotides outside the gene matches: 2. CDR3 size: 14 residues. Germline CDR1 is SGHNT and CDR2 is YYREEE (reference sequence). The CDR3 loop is CASSLQGAEETQYF. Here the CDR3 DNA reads TGTGCCAGCAGCTTACAGGGGGCGGAAGAGACCCAGTACTTC. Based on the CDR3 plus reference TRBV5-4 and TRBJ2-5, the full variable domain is ETGVTQSPTHLIKTRGQQVTLRCSSQSGHNTVSWYQQALGQGPQFIFQYYREEENGRGNFPPRFSGLQFPNYSSELNVNALELDDSALYLCASSLQGAEETQYFGPGTRLLVL.

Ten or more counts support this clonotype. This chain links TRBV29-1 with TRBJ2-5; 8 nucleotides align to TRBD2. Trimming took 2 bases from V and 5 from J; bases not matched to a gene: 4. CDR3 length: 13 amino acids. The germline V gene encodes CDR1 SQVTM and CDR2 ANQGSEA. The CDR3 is CSVEIAGTETQYF. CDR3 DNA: TGCAGCGTTGAAATAGCGGGAACCGAGACCCAGTACTTC.

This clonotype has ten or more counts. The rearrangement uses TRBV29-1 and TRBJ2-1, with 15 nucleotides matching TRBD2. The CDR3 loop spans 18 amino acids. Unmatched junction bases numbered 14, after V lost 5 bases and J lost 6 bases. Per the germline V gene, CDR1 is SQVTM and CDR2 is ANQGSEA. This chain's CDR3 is CSVQTRGPGLAGGNEQFF. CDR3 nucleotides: TGCAGCGTTCAAACCCGGGGCCCGGGACTAGCGGGAGGCAATGAGCAGTTCTTC.

The CDR3 coding sequence is TGCAGTGCTAACGTAGCGGGAGGATCCACAGATACGCAGTATTTT. It specifies CSANVAGGSTDTQYF. The gene calls are TRBV20-1 and TRBJ2-3, with 10 bases lining up with TRBD2. The CDR3 length is 15 residues. V was pared by 4 bases and J by 2 bases, with 6 bases of the junction left unmatched. Per germline, CDR1 DFQATT and CDR2 SNEGSKA (reference sequence).

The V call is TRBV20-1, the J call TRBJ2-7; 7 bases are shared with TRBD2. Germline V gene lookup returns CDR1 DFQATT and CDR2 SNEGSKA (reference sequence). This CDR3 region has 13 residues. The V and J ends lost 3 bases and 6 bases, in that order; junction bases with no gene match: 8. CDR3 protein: CSARASGRSEQYF. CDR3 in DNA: TGCAGTGCTAGGGCTAGCGGAAGGTCCGAGCAGTACTTC.

CDR3 amino acids: CASSLGQGTNQPQHF. Written as DNA, the CDR3 is TGTGCCAGCTCGCTAGGACAGGGGACGAATCAGCCCCAGCATTTT. This chain joins TRBV18 and TRBJ1-5; 9 positions match TRBD1. Germline-derived CDR1 and CDR2 are KGHSH and LQKENI. Trimming removed 6 bases from V and 4 bases from J; junction bases left unmatched: 7. The CDR3 is made up of 15 amino acids.

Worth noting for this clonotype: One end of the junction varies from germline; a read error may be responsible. DNA for the CDR3: TGCAGTGCAAGGGGGAACTCTGGCTACACCTTC. Protein: CSARGNSGYTF. The chain combines TRBV20-1 with TRBJ1-2; a possible D gene is TRBD1 (6 bases). Germline CDR1 is DFQATT and CDR2 is SNEGSKA (reference sequence). CDR3 length: 11 amino acids.

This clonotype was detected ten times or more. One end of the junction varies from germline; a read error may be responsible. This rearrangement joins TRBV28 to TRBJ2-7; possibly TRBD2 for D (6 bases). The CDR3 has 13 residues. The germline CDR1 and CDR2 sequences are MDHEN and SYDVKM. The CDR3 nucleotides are TGTGCCAGCAGTATCCGGGACTCCAACGAGCAGTACTTC. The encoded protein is CASSIRDSNEQYF.

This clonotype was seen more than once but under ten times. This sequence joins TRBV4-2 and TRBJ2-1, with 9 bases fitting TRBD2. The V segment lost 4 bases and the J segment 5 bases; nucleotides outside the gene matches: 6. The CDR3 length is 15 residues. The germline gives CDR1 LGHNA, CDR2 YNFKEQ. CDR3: CASSPQGTSNNEQFF. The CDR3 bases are TGTGCCAGCAGCCCCCAGGGGACTAGCAACAATGAGCAGTTCTTC.

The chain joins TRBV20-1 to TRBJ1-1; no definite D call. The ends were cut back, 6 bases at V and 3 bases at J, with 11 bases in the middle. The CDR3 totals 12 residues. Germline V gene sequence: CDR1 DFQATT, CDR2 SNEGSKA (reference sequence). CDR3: CSALPPYTEAFF. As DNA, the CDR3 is TGCAGTGCACTTCCACCCTACACTGAAGCTTTCTTT.

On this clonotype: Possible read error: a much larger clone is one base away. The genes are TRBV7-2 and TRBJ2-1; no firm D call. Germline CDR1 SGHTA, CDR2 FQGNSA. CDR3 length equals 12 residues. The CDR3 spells CASSLGYNERFF. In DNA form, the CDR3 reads TGTGCCAGCAGCTTGGGCTACAATGAGCGGTTCTTC.

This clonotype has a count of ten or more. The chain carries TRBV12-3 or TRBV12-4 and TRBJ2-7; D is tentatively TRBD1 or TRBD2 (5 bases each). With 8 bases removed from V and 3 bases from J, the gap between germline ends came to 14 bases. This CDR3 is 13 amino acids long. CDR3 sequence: CASCRGLIYEQYF. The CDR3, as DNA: TGTGCCAGCTGCCGGGGCCTTATCTACGAGCAGTACTTC.